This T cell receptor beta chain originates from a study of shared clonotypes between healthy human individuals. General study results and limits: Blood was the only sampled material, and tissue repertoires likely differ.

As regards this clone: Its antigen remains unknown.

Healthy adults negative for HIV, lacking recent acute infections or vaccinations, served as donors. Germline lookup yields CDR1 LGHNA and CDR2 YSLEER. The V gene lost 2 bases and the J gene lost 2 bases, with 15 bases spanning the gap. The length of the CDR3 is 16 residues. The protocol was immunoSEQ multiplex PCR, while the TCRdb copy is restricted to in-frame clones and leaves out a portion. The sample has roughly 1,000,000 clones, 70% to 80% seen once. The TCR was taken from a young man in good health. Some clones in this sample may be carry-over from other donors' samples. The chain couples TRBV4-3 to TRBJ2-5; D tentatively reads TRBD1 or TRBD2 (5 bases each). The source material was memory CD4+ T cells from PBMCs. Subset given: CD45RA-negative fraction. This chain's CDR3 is CASSQLRDARQETQYF. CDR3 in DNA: TGCGCCAGCAGCCAACTCCGGGACGCCCGACAAGAGACCCAGTACTTC.